This T cell receptor beta chain was documented in a study of control samples from healthy donors and cancer patients. TCRdb keeps only in-frame clones here, not all; method: immunoSEQ multiplex PCR. The sample records about 130,000 clones, 80% to 95% being singletons. This CDR3 comprises 15 residues. The germline V gene has CDR1 MDHEN and CDR2 SYDVKM. V was clipped by 4 bases and J by 2 bases, with 12 bases between them. The source is a middle-aged man in good health. The J gene is TRBJ2-4, the V gene TRBV28; D gene unclear. Sequencing was performed on blood. The CDR3 nucleotides read TGTGCCAGCAGTTCCGCCGGTCTCTCCAAAAACATTCAGTACTTC. Encoded protein: CASSSAGLSKNIQYF.